Listed below are T cell receptor beta chains from one sample, sequenced in a study of Ad26.COV2.S vaccination and SARS-CoV-2 variants. Measured with immunoSEQ multiplex PCR; TCRdb has only the in-frame clones, and not every one. Among about 240,000 clones listed, 70% to 90% were seen once. The source material was peripheral blood, sampled in a trial of Ad26.COV2.S vaccine versus placebo. The receptor set was obtained from a person between 18 and 60 years old who received the Ad26.COV2.S COVID-19 vaccine or a placebo. CDR3s include the opening cysteine and the closing phenylalanine or tryptophan. The D gene is left open where the match is weak. For some rows the clone size is stated as once, few or many, or as a class when expanded; others skip it.

NA TRBJ2-7 TRBV24-1 TRBD1 CATSDIPGQGYEQYF TGTGCCACCAGTGATATCCCGGGACAGGGGTACGAGCAGTACTTC
once TRBJ2-3 TRBV11-1 NA CASSLGGGGTDTQYF TGTGCCAGCAGCTTAGGGGGCGGAGGCACAGATACGCAGTATTTT
NA TRBJ2-2 TRBV6-6 TRBD1 CASSYWQGAGELFF TGTGCCAGCAGTTACTGGCAGGGGGCCGGGGAGCTGTTTTTT
NA TRBJ2-2 TRBV19 NA CASRRAGELFF TGTGCCAGTAGGAGGGCCGGGGAGCTGTTTTTT
NA TRBJ1-1 TRBV19 NA CASSLPGMGSLDTEAFF TGTGCCAGTAGTCTCCCGGGGATGGGCTCGTTGGACACTGAAGCTTTCTTT
NA TRBJ2-3 TRBV5-1 NA CASSPLSGPPTDTQYF TGCGCCAGCAGCCCATTATCAGGGCCCCCCACAGATACGCAGTATTTT
few TRBJ1-3 TRBV5-4 NA CASSLVGEESGNTIYF TGTGCCAGCAGCTTGGTCGGGGAAGAGTCTGGAAACACCATATATTTT
NA TRBJ2-7 TRBV27 TRBD2 CASSFAGGTYEQYF TGTGCCAGCAGTTTTGCGGGAGGAACCTACGAGCAGTACTTC
NA TRBJ1-2 TRBV19 NA CASSGERGIGYTF TGTGCCAGTAGCGGCGAAAGGGGGATTGGCTACACCTTC
NA TRBJ2-2 TRBV24-1 TRBD1 CATSAWTGPHTGELFF TGTGCCACCAGTGCCTGGACAGGGCCGCATACCGGGGAGCTGTTTTTT
NA TRBJ2-2 TRBV4-1 TRBD1 CASSQDGGTGSGELFF TGCGCCAGCAGCCAAGATGGGGGGACAGGATCCGGGGAGCTGTTTTTT
NA TRBJ2-1 TRBV4-3 TRBD1 CASSRVVGTGADEQFF TGCGCCAGCAGCCGAGTGGTTGGGACAGGGGCAGATGAGCAGTTCTTC
NA TRBJ1-6 TRBV18 TRBD1 CASSRTGDSPLHF TGTGCCAGCTCGAGGACAGGGGATTCACCCCTCCACTTT
NA TRBJ2-5 TRBV27 NA CASSLFSSETQYF TGTGCCAGCAGTTTATTTAGTTCGGAGACCCAGTACTTC
NA TRBJ1-3 TRBV6-6 NA CASSYSKVFGNTIYF TGTGCCAGCAGTTACTCGAAGGTATTTGGAAACACCATATATTTT
NA TRBJ2-6 TRBV27 NA CASSSVGLSGANVLTF TGTGCCAGCAGTTCAGTTGGCCTCTCTGGGGCCAACGTCCTGACTTTC
once TRBJ2-1 TRBV12-3/TRBV12-4 NA CASSLTGNNEQFF TGTGCCAGCAGTTTAACCGGTAACAATGAGCAGTTCTTC
NA TRBJ1-3 TRBV30 NA CAWSVIENTAGNTIYF TGTGCCTGGAGTGTAATTGAGAACACGGCTGGAAACACCATATATTTT
NA TRBJ2-3 TRBV5-1 TRBD2 CASSTGLAGTTDTQYF TGCGCCAGCAGCACGGGACTAGCGGGGACCACAGATACGCAGTATTTT
NA TRBJ2-7 TRBV7-2 NA CASSSLRYEQYF TGTGCCAGCAGCTCCTTGAGGTACGAGCAGTACTTC
NA TRBJ2-3 TRBV27 NA CASSSVGREQYF TGTGCCAGCAGTTCGGTGGGGCGGGAGCAGTATTTT
NA TRBJ2-3 TRBV9 NA CASSVGSWDTQYF TGTGCCAGCAGCGTGGGGAGTTGGGATACGCAGTATTTT
NA TRBJ2-6 TRBV28 TRBD1 CASSHLTGAGANVLTF TGTGCCAGCAGCCACTTGACAGGGGCTGGGGCCAACGTCCTGACTTTC
NA TRBJ2-2 TRBV3-1/TRBV3-2 NA CASSQPQGLNTGELFF TGTGCCAGCAGCCAACCACAGGGTTTGAACACCGGGGAGCTGTTTTTT
NA TRBJ1-1 TRBV6-1 NA CASSEALRGWAFF TGTGCCAGCAGTGAAGCACTGAGGGGATGGGCTTTCTTT
NA TRBJ1-1 TRBV3-1/TRBV3-2 NA CASSQAGDGTEAFF TGTGCCAGCAGCCAAGCAGGGGATGGCACTGAAGCTTTCTTT
NA TRBJ2-3 TRBV2 TRBD1 CASPVGDRVTDTQYF TGTGCCAGCCCCGTGGGGGACAGGGTAACAGATACGCAGTATTTT
once TRBJ2-7 TRBV24-1 NA CATSDARNYEQYF TGTGCCACCAGTGATGCGCGGAACTACGAGCAGTACTTC
NA TRBJ2-7 TRBV4-1 TRBD2 CASSQEILAGEQYF TGCGCCAGCAGCCAAGAAATCCTAGCGGGGGAGCAGTACTTC
NA TRBJ2-5 TRBV11-1 NA CASSLEAGAWETQYF TGTGCCAGCAGCTTAGAGGCAGGGGCATGGGAGACCCAGTACTTC
NA TRBJ2-7 TRBV19 NA CASTQSGGPYEQYF TGTGCCAGTACCCAGTCAGGGGGGCCCTACGAGCAGTACTTC
NA TRBJ2-3 TRBV6-5 TRBD2 CASSYRGGSTDTQYF TGTGCCAGCAGTTACCGGGGGGGGAGCACAGATACGCAGTATTTT
NA TRBJ2-7 TRBV12-3/TRBV12-4 NA CASSPLRDEQYF TGTGCCAGCAGTCCCCTCCGGGACGAGCAGTACTTC
NA TRBJ1-2 TRBV6-2/TRBV6-3 NA CASSDAGGSGYTF TGTGCCAGCAGTGACGCTGGGGGGTCTGGCTACACCTTC
few TRBJ2-3 TRBV10-3 NA CAISDQGTGTDTQYF TGTGCCATCAGTGATCAGGGGACGGGCACAGATACGCAGTATTTT
NA TRBJ2-3 TRBV30 NA CAWSAGRGSQYF TGTGCCTGGAGTGCGGGAAGGGGATCTCAGTATTTT
NA TRBJ2-2 TRBV27 TRBD1 CASSQDRATGELFF TGTGCCAGCAGTCAGGACAGGGCCACCGGGGAGCTGTTTTTT
NA TRBJ1-6 TRBV6-1 TRBD1 CASSSDRANSPLHF TGTGCCAGCAGTTCCGACAGGGCGAATTCACCCCTCCACTTT
NA TRBJ1-4 TRBV3-1/TRBV3-2 NA CASSQGSASQRKLFF TGTGCCAGCAGCCAGGGTTCGGCCAGCCAGCGAAAACTGTTTTTT
NA TRBJ2-1 TRBV4-3 TRBD2 CASSQERGGNSYNEQFF TGCGCCAGCAGCCAAGAGCGGGGGGGGAACTCCTACAATGAGCAGTTCTTC
NA TRBJ2-7 TRBV3-1/TRBV3-2 TRBD2 CASSPGTSGQYF TGTGCCAGCAGCCCCGGGACTAGCGGGCAGTACTTC